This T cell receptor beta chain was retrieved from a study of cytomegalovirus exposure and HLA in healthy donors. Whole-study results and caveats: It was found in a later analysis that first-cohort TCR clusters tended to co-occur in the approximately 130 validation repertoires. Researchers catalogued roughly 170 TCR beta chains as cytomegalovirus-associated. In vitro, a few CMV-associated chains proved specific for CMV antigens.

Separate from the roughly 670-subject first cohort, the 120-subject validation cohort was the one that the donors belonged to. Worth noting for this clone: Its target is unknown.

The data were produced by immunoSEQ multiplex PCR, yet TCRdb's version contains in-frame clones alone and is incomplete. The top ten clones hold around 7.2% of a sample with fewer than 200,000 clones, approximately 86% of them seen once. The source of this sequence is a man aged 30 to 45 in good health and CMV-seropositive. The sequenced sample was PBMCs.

In DNA form, the CDR3 reads TGTGCCAGCAGCCCGACAGCGAGTAATTCACCCCTCCACTTT. Translating gives CASSPTASNSPLHF. The chain couples TRBV14 to TRBJ1-6, with D possibly being TRBD1 (5 bases). The CDR3 runs to 14 residues. V lost 4 bases to trimming and J lost 6 bases, with 10 bases between them. The germline gives CDR1 SGHDN, CDR2 FVKESK.